The clone carrying this T cell receptor beta chain came up a few times. Methods used by the authors: Nucleated cell number was recorded as an estimate derived from reference gene primer amplification. Profiling relied on immunoSEQ multiplex PCR, and the TCRdb table lists in-frame clones only, not all of them. V and J calls and clone size follow that table, whereas D and trimming were derived from the DNA. The data hold more than 200,000 clones, with over 70% observed a single time. This entry belongs to a study of blood T cell repertoires in COVID-19. The V gene end was trimmed by 3 bases and the J gene end by 3 bases; junction bases not matched to a gene: 5. Germline-derived CDR1 and CDR2 are SQVTM and ANQGSEA. CDR3 size: 14 residues.

The TCR comes from a woman aged 80 or over with acute or convalescent COVID-19. The J gene is TRBJ1-1, the V gene TRBV29-1; 9 bases are a match to TRBD1. Sequences were obtained from peripheral blood. The CDR3 here is CSVDDRGIDTEAFF. The CDR3 DNA reads TGCAGCGTTGATGACAGGGGGATAGACACTGAAGCTTTCTTT.